Listed here are 19 T cell receptor beta chains from one sample, sequenced in a study of CXCR3-negative and CXCR3-positive naive CD8 T cells. Study-wide results and limits: Greater hydrophobicity was found in TRB CDR3s of CXCR3-positive naive cells than of CXCR3-negative naive cells.

Their recognized antigens are unknown. UMI-labeled 5' RACE yielded the TRB cDNA libraries. After re-calling the 5' RACE reads, TCRdb lists one entry per CDR3 protein, DNA absent. The table lists over 50,000 distinct CDR3 sequences. The sequenced sample consisted of naive CXCR3+ CD8+ T cells from blood. The subset is: CD45RO-CCR7+CD27+CD95- naive CD8+ T cells expressing CXCR3 (TNR3+). The receptors stem from a human donor in good health. Some clones in this sample may be carry-over from other donors' samples.

This sequence joins TRBV9 and TRBJ1-1. The germline V gene encodes CDR1 SGDLS and CDR2 YYNGEE. The CDR3 length is 14 residues. The CDR3 sequence is CASSVGTLNTEAFF.

V is TRBV6-9 and J is TRBJ1-6; the D call from TCRdb, TRBD1, cannot be confirmed without DNA. The V gene's germline CDR1 is MNHGY and CDR2 SVAAGI. The CDR3 spans 15 residues. The CDR3 loop reads CASSYRQGEGSPLHF.

The chain couples TRBV5-1 to TRBJ2-7; with no DNA, the TCRdb D assignment of TRBD1 cannot be verified. This CDR3 region has 16 residues. Germline lookup yields CDR1 SGHRS and CDR2 YFSETQ. The CDR3 sequence: CASSLEAAGASYEQYF.

This chain uses TRBV13 with TRBJ2-1; the TCRdb D gene call, TRBD1, has no DNA to confirm it. This CDR3 is built from 15 residues. Germline V lookup: CDR1 PRHDT, CDR2 FYEKMQ (reference sequence). The CDR3 sequence: CASSKDRRPDNEQFF.

The chain joins TRBV6-2 or TRBV6-3 to TRBJ2-7; TCRdb's D call of TRBD2 is untestable without DNA. The CDR3 is 15 amino acids. Germline V gene sequence: CDR1 MNHEY, CDR2 SVGEGT. The CDR3 protein is CASSYEDSVLYEQYF.

This chain joins TRBV4-2 and TRBJ1-3; the D call from TCRdb, TRBD1, cannot be confirmed without DNA. Germline lookup yields CDR1 LGHNA and CDR2 YNFKEQ. The CDR3 covers 14 residues. Here the CDR3 reads CASSLTGSGNTIYF.

The rearrangement links TRBV21-1 to TRBJ2-3; lacking DNA, the TRBD1 call made by TCRdb goes unchecked. TRBV21-1 is a pseudogene segment. The CDR3 is 16 amino acids. The CDR3 is CASGKGAPQSTDTQYF.

The rearrangement links TRBV5-5 to TRBJ2-7. CDR3 size: 11 residues. The germline V gene has CDR1 SGHKS and CDR2 YYEKEE (reference sequence). The CDR3 is CASSLEYEQYF. Combining the CDR3 with reference TRBV5-5 and TRBJ2-7 gives the whole variable domain DAGVTQSPTHLIKTRGQQVTLRCSPISGHKSVSWYQQVLGQGPQFIFQYYEKEERGRGNFPDRFSARQFPNYSSELNVNALLLGDSALYLCASSLEYEQYFGPGTRLTVT.

The genes are TRBV7-7 and TRBJ2-5; TCRdb reports TRBD2, a call that lacks DNA to check it against. The germline V gene has CDR1 SSHAT and CDR2 FNYEAQ (reference sequence). This CDR3 is built from 13 residues. The CDR3 sequence is CASNGGTGETQYF.

V gene TRBV5-1 combines with J gene TRBJ2-1; TCRdb's D gene call, TRBD2, goes unchecked for lack of DNA. This CDR3 is built from 15 residues. Germline CDR1 reads SGHRS; CDR2 reads YFSETQ. CDR3 loop: CASSFKRGAFYEQFF. The full variable domain, completed using reference TRBV5-1 and TRBJ2-1, is KAGVTQTPRYLIKTRGQQVTLSCSPISGHRSVSWYQQTPGQGLQFLFEYFSETQRNKGNFPGRFSGRQFSNSRSEMNVSTLELGDSALYLCASSFKRGAFYEQFFGPGTRLTVL.

The chain combines TRBV29-1 with TRBJ2-1; TCRdb outputs TRBD1, but without DNA this stays unchecked. The CDR3 loop spans 13 amino acids. The germline gives CDR1 SQVTM, CDR2 ANQGSEA. CDR3 loop: CSADILGVIEQFF.

This rearrangement joins TRBV10-3 to TRBJ1-1; with no DNA, the TCRdb D assignment of TRBD1 cannot be verified. The CDR3 has 12 amino acids. Germline V lookup: CDR1 ENHRY, CDR2 SYGVKD. The CDR3 is CAISEGADEAFF.

The chain employs TRBV6-2 or TRBV6-3 and TRBJ2-7. This CDR3 has 12 residues. CDR1 and CDR2 from the germline V gene are MNHEY and SVGEGT. The CDR3 protein is CASSYYAYEQYF.

This chain connects TRBV7-2 to TRBJ1-3. CDR1 is SGHTA and CDR2 is FQGNSA in the germline V gene. The CDR3 has 14 residues. The CDR3 here is CASSLPHQLNTIYF.

The rearrangement joins TRBV29-1 to TRBJ2-6; no DNA is available, so the TRBD1 call from TCRdb remains unchecked. CDR1 is SQVTM, CDR2 ANQGSEA, per germline. The CDR3 contains 14 residues. CDR3 protein: CSAPTDSGSNVLTF.

This chain joins TRBV28 and TRBJ2-1. The CDR3 runs to 15 residues. CDR1 and CDR2 from the germline V gene are MDHEN and SYDVKM. CDR3 sequence: CASSLTSISHNEQFF.

V and J are TRBV29-1 and TRBJ2-1; TCRdb lists TRBD2, though no DNA is available to test this call. Germline V gene lookup returns CDR1 SQVTM and CDR2 ANQGSEA. The CDR3 contains 13 residues. The chain's CDR3 is CSIGGPIYNEQFF.

J is TRBJ2-3 and V is TRBV5-1; checking the TCRdb D call of TRBD2 is not possible without DNA. The CDR3 covers 17 residues. CDR1 is SGHRS and CDR2 is YFSETQ in the germline V gene. CDR3 sequence reads: CASSSRTSGGWTDTQYF. The variable domain in full, completed from reference TRBV5-1 and TRBJ2-3, reads KAGVTQTPRYLIKTRGQQVTLSCSPISGHRSVSWYQQTPGQGLQFLFEYFSETQRNKGNFPGRFSGRQFSNSRSEMNVSTLELGDSALYLCASSSRTSGGWTDTQYFGPGTRLTVL.

V and J are TRBV12-3 or TRBV12-4 and TRBJ2-5; TCRdb indicates TRBD2, and absent DNA this call remains unverified. The CDR3 totals 15 residues. The CDR3 protein is CASKQGGGVQETQYF.